This T cell receptor (beta chain) was sequenced for a study of STAT5B mutations in CD4+ large granular lymphocyte leukemia. General study points: Patient CD4-sorted repertoires looked more clonal than healthy CD4+ repertoires, even without putative leukemic clones. Compared with healthy controls (2/35), patient top clones favored TRBV06 (8/27). The CD4+ versus CD8+ T-LGLL clonality difference may reflect limited sample size.

Germline CDR1 SGDLS, CDR2 YYNGEE. This CDR3 contains 16 residues. Trimming at V came to 4 bases and at J to 1 base, leaving 9 bases not matched to a gene. This clone is a singleton in its sample. Its antigen is undetermined. TCRdb keeps only in-frame clones here, not all; method: immunoSEQ multiplex PCR. The profile shows 9,800 or so clones, around 85% of them singletons. The chain uses TRBV9 and TRBJ1-1; 8 positions agree with TRBD1. Sample: PBMCs. The sequence was collected from a man in his 60s with CD4+ T-cell large granular lymphocyte leukemia. CDR3 nucleotides: TGTGCCAGCAGCCCGCGACAGGGGCGGCAGAACACTGAAGCTTTCTTT. Residues: CASSPRQGRQNTEAFF.